The present entry profiles one TCR beta chain with its context. Its antigen remains unknown. Germline CDR1 is DFQATT and CDR2 is SNEGSKA (reference sequence). CDR3 length equals 11 residues. The V segment lost 6 bases and the J segment 7 bases; nucleotides outside the gene matches: 4. This sample stems from a study of beta chain features in type 1 diabetes. The sequenced template was cDNA made from the entire isolated RNA. Generated by immunoSEQ multiplex PCR, the TCRdb table keeps only in-frame clones and is missing some. The sample holds 450,000 to 600,000 clones; about 32% are singletons and the top ten take roughly 0.066%. A single heparinised draw of approximately 100 mL on average was taken per donor. Study findings and constraints: Type 1 diabetes patients showed a moderate but significant shortening of TCRB CDR3s in all four CD4+ subsets. The naive, central memory and Treg TCRB repertoires looked more alike in patients than they did in healthy donors. VDJ junctions from type 1 diabetes patients carried fewer insertions and larger deletions.

The sequenced sample consisted of naive CD4+ T cells from blood. The J gene is TRBJ1-2, the V gene TRBV20-1; TRBD1 matches at 8 bases. The receptor was isolated from a man in his late teens or twenties in good health. CDR3 bases: TGCAGTGCCCGGACAGGGACTGGCTACACCTTC. It is translated as CSARTGTGYTF.